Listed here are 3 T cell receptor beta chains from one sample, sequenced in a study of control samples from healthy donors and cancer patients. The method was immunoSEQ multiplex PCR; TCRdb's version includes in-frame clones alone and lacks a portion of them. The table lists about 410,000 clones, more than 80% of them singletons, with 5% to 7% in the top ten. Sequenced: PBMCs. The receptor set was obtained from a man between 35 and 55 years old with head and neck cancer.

The CDR3 DNA reads as TGTGCCAGCAGCGCCCCCGGGACAGGACCTGGAAACACCATATATTTT. Its translation: CASSAPGTGPGNTIYF. This chain joins TRBV9 and TRBJ1-3; 8 bases fit TRBD1. CDR1 and CDR2 (germline): SGDLS, YYNGEE. CDR3 length: 16 residues. V lost 3 bases, J lost 2 bases, and 7 bases stayed unmatched.

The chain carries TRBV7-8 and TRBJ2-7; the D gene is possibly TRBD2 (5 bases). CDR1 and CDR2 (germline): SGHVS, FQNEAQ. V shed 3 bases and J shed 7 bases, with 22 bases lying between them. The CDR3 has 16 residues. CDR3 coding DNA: TGTGCCAGCAGCTTCTCCGGTGGGCCCGGGGTGGGGGAGCAGTACTTC. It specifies CASSFSGGPGVGEQYF.

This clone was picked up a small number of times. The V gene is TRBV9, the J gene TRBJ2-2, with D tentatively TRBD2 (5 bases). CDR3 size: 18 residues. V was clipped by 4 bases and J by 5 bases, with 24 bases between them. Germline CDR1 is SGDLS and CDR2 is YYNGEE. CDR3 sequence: CASSSGGWVRERTGELFF. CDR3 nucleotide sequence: TGTGCCAGCAGCTCCGGAGGATGGGTGAGGGAGCGGACCGGGGAGCTGTTTTTT.